This T cell receptor beta chain was observed in a study of CD8 T cells in Susac syndrome. Per germline, CDR1 DFQATT and CDR2 SNEGSKA (reference sequence). V was trimmed by 6 bases and J by 1 base, leaving 9 bases between them. This CDR3 is built from 12 residues. The RNA input was roughly 0.45 to 1 ug, and it was reverse transcribed with random hexamers. MiXCR was run by TCRdb on the immunoSEQ multiplex PCR reads, yielding one entry per CDR3 protein. This sample has more than 150,000 distinct CDR3 sequences, with roughly 96% found just once. The sequenced material came from CD8+ T cells from PBMCs. The rearrangement uses TRBV20-1 and TRBJ1-1; unclear D gene. The clonotype was recovered from a human donor with multiple sclerosis. CDR3 loop: CSAADPNTEAFF. As DNA, the CDR3 is TGCAGTGCCGCTGACCCGAACACTGAAGCTTTCTTT.